These 30 T cell receptor beta chains share one sample of origin, sequenced in a study of blood T cells in healthy people across ages. A second roughly 6 to 12 cycle PCR used barcoded and J-beta primers. One entry per CDR3 protein results from TCRdb running MiXCR on the 5' RACE reads. The sample records fewer than 900,000 distinct CDR3 sequences, about 40% being singletons. Sequencing was performed on blood. The receptors were gathered from a woman aged 55-70 years in good health.

V and J are TRBV27 and TRBJ1-5; D not certain. This CDR3 contains 14 residues. CDR1 and CDR2 from the germline V gene are MNHEY and SMNVEV (reference sequence). V was clipped by 5 bases and J by 0 bases, with 8 bases between them. CDR3 loop: CASSIKDSNQPQHF. The CDR3 DNA sequence: TGTGCCAGCAGTATTAAAGATAGCAATCAGCCCCAGCATTTT.

A remark on this clonotype: A read error is possible here, since a much larger clone lies one base away. V usage is TRBV6-2 or TRBV6-3 and J usage is TRBJ2-7; a weak D match, TRBD2 (5 bases). Trimming removed 5 bases from V and 7 bases from J, with 21 bases in between. The CDR3 has 15 amino acids. Germline V lookup: CDR1 MNHEY, CDR2 SVGEGT. Here the CDR3 DNA reads TGTGCCAGCAGTGATCCGGGCCCCGAGGGCAATGAGCAGTACTTC. Its protein is CASSDPGPEGNEQYF.

V is TRBV6-5 and J is TRBJ2-3; no reliable D call. V lost 6 bases and J 0 bases, leaving 13 bases between the germline ends. This CDR3 comprises 15 residues. From germline, CDR1 is MNHEY and CDR2 SVGAGI. The CDR3 is CASRKTGPSTDTQYF. In nucleotides, the CDR3 is TGTGCCAGCAGAAAAACCGGACCTAGCACAGATACGCAGTATTTT.

This clonotype appeared a single time. A clone one base away is much larger, so this may be a read error. The chain couples TRBV7-8 to TRBJ1-2; D not resolved. Trimming removed 5 bases from V and 8 bases from J, with 18 bases in between. Germline CDR1 is SGHVS and CDR2 is FQNEAQ. The CDR3 spans 14 residues. The chain's CDR3 is CASSQSNGLMGYTF. The CDR3 DNA reads TGTGCCAGCAGCCAATCCAACGGTCTTATGGGCTACACCTTC. Variable domain in full (rest from reference TRBV7-8 and TRBJ1-2): GAGVSQSPRYKVAKRGQDVALRCDPISGHVSLFWYQQALGQGPEFLTYFQNEAQLDKSGLPSDRFFAERPEGSVSTLKIQRTQQEDSAVYLCASSQSNGLMGYTFGSGTRLTVV.

The chain employs TRBV7-8 and TRBJ1-6; D might be TRBD1 (5 bases). CDR1 and CDR2 from the germline V gene are SGHVS and FQNEAQ. V shed 5 bases and J shed 0 bases, with 17 bases lying between them. The CDR3 is 18 residues long. The CDR3 sequence is CASSVTRDESSYNSPLHF. The CDR3 nucleotides read TGTGCCAGCAGCGTAACCCGGGACGAAAGCTCCTATAATTCACCCCTCCACTTT.

The chain combines TRBV29-1 with TRBJ2-3; D is uncertain. This CDR3 contains 13 residues. The ends were cut back, 2 bases at V and 2 bases at J, with 8 bases in the middle. CDR1 is SQVTM, CDR2 ANQGSEA, per germline. CDR3 region: CSVETLFTDTQYF. DNA of the CDR3: TGCAGCGTTGAAACCCTATTCACAGATACGCAGTATTTT.

The rearrangement joins TRBV5-6 to TRBJ1-2; tentative D call: TRBD1 (5 bases). Germline CDR1 reads SGHDT; CDR2 reads YYEEEE. V lost 3 bases, J lost 8 bases, and 23 bases lay in between. The length of the CDR3 is 16 residues. CDR3 loop: CASSSPPDRRKRGYTF. CDR3 nucleotide sequence: TGTGCCAGCAGCTCCCCTCCTGACAGAAGAAAGCGGGGCTACACCTTC.

This clonotype has just one count. CDR3 nucleotides: TGCGCCAGCGCCAGCGGAAACAATGAGCAGTTCTTC. It encodes CASASGNNEQFF. The J gene is TRBJ2-1, the V gene TRBV5-1, with a tentative D call TRBD2 (5 bases). Between the trimmed V and J ends, which lost 7 bases and 5 bases, there was a span of 10 bases. Germline CDR1 is SGHRS and CDR2 is YFSETQ. CDR3 length equals 12 residues.

This clonotype has at least ten counts. This sequence joins TRBV29-1 and TRBJ2-7; 10 nucleotides agree with TRBD2. V shed 6 bases, J shed 7 bases, and the junction held 18 bases outside the gene matches. The CDR3 length is 16 residues. Germline CDR1 is SQVTM and CDR2 is ANQGSEA. CDR3 residues: CSVAGVLAGALQEQYF. In nucleotides, the CDR3 is TGCAGCGTAGCCGGGGTCCTAGCGGGAGCCCTGCAGGAGCAGTACTTC.

The genes are TRBV29-1 and TRBJ1-1; D gene uncertain. V was cut by 6 bases and J by 4 bases, with 15 bases left in between. Per germline, CDR1 SQVTM and CDR2 ANQGSEA. The CDR3 is 13 amino acids. The CDR3 nucleotides are TGCAGCGTGCACAATGACATTGGCACTGAAGCTTTCTTT. Its translation: CSVHNDIGTEAFF.

The chain links TRBV4-3 to TRBJ2-4; no clear D gene. The CDR3 runs to 18 residues. Trimming stripped 0 bases from V and 5 bases from J, with 20 bases between. Germline V gene sequence: CDR1 LGHNA, CDR2 YSLEER. The CDR3 coding sequence is TGCGCCAGCAGCCAAGATCTCTTTAGGCCAGGTGGTCAAAACATTCAGTACTTC. Protein sequence: CASSQDLFRPGGQNIQYF.

About this clonotype: With a much larger clone just one base away, this may be a read error. For the CDR3, the DNA is TGTGCCATCAACTGGGACAGGGGTAATGAGCAGTTCTTC. Protein sequence: CAINWDRGNEQFF. The chain links TRBV10-3 to TRBJ2-1, with TRBD1 matching 10 bases. The V gene's germline CDR1 is ENHRY and CDR2 SYGVKD. The CDR3 has 13 amino acids. The V gene end was trimmed by 7 bases and the J gene end by 7 bases; junction bases not matched to a gene: 4.

The CDR3 DNA reads as TGCGCCAGCACTCTTTCTAGCGATAGCTCCTACAATGAGCAGTTCTTC. Translated, it gives CASTLSSDSSYNEQFF. The rearrangement links TRBV5-1 to TRBJ2-1, with a tentative D call TRBD2 (6 bases). The CDR3 runs to 16 residues. Germline V gene lookup returns CDR1 SGHRS and CDR2 YFSETQ. Trimming took 6 bases from V and 0 from J, leaving 16 bases between them.

This chain links TRBV27 with TRBJ2-7; 7 bases are shared with TRBD1. The CDR3 sequence is 15 residues long. The germline V gene has CDR1 MNHEY and CDR2 SMNVEV (reference sequence). V lost 7 bases and J lost 4; bases outside the gene matches: 13. The CDR3, as DNA: TGTGCCAGCAACTTGGGACAGCCGTCGCGGTACGAGCAGTACTTC. Translation: CASNLGQPSRYEQYF.

The chain recombines TRBV6-1 with TRBJ2-4, with 10 bases that match TRBD2. Germline V CDR1 and CDR2: MNHNS, SASEGT. J lost 0 bases, V lost 5 bases, and 10 bases had no gene match. The CDR3 has 18 amino acids. CDR3 sequence: CASSPTAGGLIAKNIQYF. CDR3 bases: TGTGCCAGCAGTCCAACAGCGGGGGGGCTAATAGCCAAAAACATTCAGTACTTC.

There are a few counts of this clonotype. Germline and junction disagree at one end, which may indicate a read error. This chain uses TRBV20-1 with TRBJ2-3, with D possibly being TRBD2 (6 bases). Looked up from germline, CDR1 is DFQATT and CDR2 is SNEGSKA (reference sequence). This CDR3 has 16 residues. CDR3: CSAGDFSGPSTDTQYF. For the CDR3, the DNA is TGCAGTGCTGGAGACTTTAGCGGCCCCAGCACAGATACGCAGTATTTT.

This clonotype was counted only a few times. The V gene is TRBV20-1, the J gene TRBJ1-2; D is possibly TRBD1 (5 bases). The CDR3 is made up of 11 amino acids. V was trimmed by 8 bases and J by 7 bases, leaving 14 bases between them. CDR1 and CDR2 from the germline V gene are DFQATT and SNEGSKA (reference sequence). The CDR3 sequence is CSTLGRGGYTF. CDR3 sequence (DNA): TGCAGTACCCTGGGGCGCGGTGGCTACACCTTC.

In this sample, this clonotype turned up a few times. The chain is built from TRBV27 and TRBJ1-2; 11 bases fit TRBD1. Per germline, CDR1 MNHEY and CDR2 SMNVEV (reference sequence). V was pared by 10 bases and J by 8 bases, with 15 bases of the junction left unmatched. The CDR3 sequence is 15 residues long. The CDR3 DNA is TGTGCCACTTCGGACAGGGGGCATGGCCTCTGGGGCTACACCTTC. It specifies CATSDRGHGLWGYTF.

This chain links TRBV20-1 with TRBJ2-3, with 12 bases that match TRBD2. The germline V gene encodes CDR1 DFQATT and CDR2 SNEGSKA (reference sequence). The CDR3 covers 16 residues. J gave up 4 bases and V 1 base, and 6 bases lay outside the gene matches. CDR3 DNA: TGCAGTGCTAGAGGTAGACTAGCGGGAGCTTCAGATACGCAGTATTTT. Amino acid sequence: CSARGRLAGASDTQYF.

The chain carries TRBV6-5 and TRBJ2-4; 10 bases map to TRBD1. The length of the CDR3 is 16 residues. Per germline, CDR1 MNHEY and CDR2 SVGAGI. After removal of 6 bases from V and 7 bases from J, the junction contained 12 bases not matched to a gene. The CDR3 DNA reads as TGTGCCAGCAGCCTTGGGACAGGGGCGTTGGAGAACATTCAGTACTTC. Its protein product is CASSLGTGALENIQYF.

In this sample, this clonotype turned up many times. The V and J genes are TRBV29-1 and TRBJ2-5, with D tentatively TRBD1 (6 bases). CDR1 and CDR2 (germline): SQVTM, ANQGSEA. This CDR3 has 12 residues. V lost 7 bases and J lost 0, with 9 bases in between. This CDR3 is CSGHRDQETQYF. CDR3 DNA sequence: TGCAGCGGCCACAGGGACCAAGAGACCCAGTACTTC.

The genes are TRBV7-9 and TRBJ2-7; 7 bases align to TRBD1. The closer fit of TRBJ2-5 to the DNA end suggests the J call may be wrong. Germline V gene lookup returns CDR1 SEHNR and CDR2 FQNEAQ (reference sequence). This CDR3 has 17 amino acids. The CDR3 sequence is CASSQRQGTVRRGTQYF. The DNA of the CDR3 is TGTGCCAGCAGCCAACGACAGGGAACAGTGAGAAGGGGGACCCAGTACTTC.

The rearrangement joins TRBV7-3 to TRBJ2-2, with unresolved D. The V end was cut by 5 bases, the J end by 4 bases, with 11 bases between. The CDR3 extends over 14 amino acids. Germline V gives CDR1 SGHTA, CDR2 FQGTGA. This chain's CDR3 is CASSNYTVTGELFF. Written as DNA, the CDR3 is TGTGCCAGCAGCAATTATACGGTCACCGGGGAGCTGTTTTTT.

A word on this clonotype: A much larger clone lies one base from this, so it may be a read error. The gene calls are TRBV11-2 and TRBJ2-1; 9 bases agree with TRBD1. CDR1 is SGHAT, CDR2 FQNNGV, per germline. V lost 0 bases and J lost 2; bases outside the gene matches: 11. The CDR3 extends over 19 amino acids. Written as DNA, the CDR3 is TGTGCCAGCAGCTTAGATGCCCGGAGGGACAGGGCAGCCTACAATGAGCAGTTCTTC. It translates to CASSLDARRDRAAYNEQFF.

The chain couples TRBV21-1 to TRBJ2-7; the table's D call, TRBD1, was not checked against the DNA. TRBV21-1 is a listed pseudogene. The CDR3 is made up of 15 amino acids. The CDR3 coding sequence is TGTGCCAGCAGCCCTACCTGGGGGTATAGGTACGAGCAGTACTTC. It specifies CASSPTWGYRYEQYF.

At least ten counts were recorded for this clonotype. The chain couples TRBV27 to TRBJ2-1; the D call may be TRBD1 or TRBD2 (5 bases each). This CDR3 has 17 amino acids. Germline CDR1 is MNHEY and CDR2 is SMNVEV (reference sequence). V was shortened by 5 bases and J by 5 bases, with 22 bases between the two germline ends. The CDR3 protein is CASSIRDGRRTNNEQFF. For the CDR3, the DNA is TGTGCCAGCAGTATCCGGGACGGTCGACGGACGAACAATGAGCAGTTCTTC.

A note on this clonotype: A junction boundary mismatches the germline segment, possibly from a read error. The CDR3 nucleotides are TGTGCCAGCGCACCCAACGGGGAGGGGCCGTACTTC. It translates to CASAPNGEGPYF. The chain couples TRBV18 to TRBJ2-7; TRBD2 matches at 7 bases. The CDR3 consists of 12 residues. Germline CDR1 is KGHSH and CDR2 is LQKENI.

The rearrangement links TRBV12-3 or TRBV12-4 to TRBJ2-7, with TRBD2 matching over 11 bases. V shed 6 bases, J shed 7 bases, and the junction held 17 bases outside the gene matches. The CDR3 length is 17 residues. The CDR3 loop is CASRRSGGVSSYNEQYF. The CDR3 DNA reads as TGTGCCAGCAGGCGTAGCGGGGGGGTCTCCTCCTACAATGAGCAGTACTTC.

Regarding this clonotype: A much larger clonotype is one base distant, so this may be a read error. The chain is built from TRBV10-3 and TRBJ2-4; D might be TRBD1 (5 bases). The J call is in doubt because the DNA end fits TRBJ2-5 better. The CDR3 covers 12 residues. The germline V gene encodes CDR1 ENHRY and CDR2 SYGVKD. This CDR3 reads CAIRQDQGTQYF. The CDR3 bases are TGTGCCATCAGACAGGACCAAGGGACCCAGTACTTC.

In the case of this clonotype: A single base separates this from a much larger clone, so it may be a read error. The chain is built from TRBV7-6 and TRBJ2-7; TRBD2 might be the D (6 bases). The germline V gene encodes CDR1 SGHVS and CDR2 FNYEAQ. The V gene lost 5 bases and the J gene lost 5 bases, with 13 bases spanning the gap. This CDR3 region has 13 residues. As DNA, the CDR3 is TGTGCCAGCAGCGCCACGGGGGTCGACGAGCAGTACTTC. This gives the protein CASSATGVDEQYF. Variable domain in full (rest from reference TRBV7-6 and TRBJ2-7): GAGVSQSPRYKVTKRGQDVALRCDPISGHVSLYWYRQALGQGPEFLTYFNYEAQQDKSGLPNDRFSAERPEGSISTLTIQRTEQRDSAMYRCASSATGVDEQYFGPGTRLTVT.